This T cell receptor beta chain was recorded in a study of cytomegalovirus exposure and HLA in healthy donors. Study-level findings and limits: In the roughly 120 validation repertoires, a later analysis found that first-cohort TCR clusters tended to co-occur. The dataset shows that most TCR sequences were rare, while some public TCRs occurred in many donors.

The data were produced by immunoSEQ multiplex PCR, yet TCRdb's version contains in-frame clones alone and is incomplete. This sample yields tens of thousands of clones, of which approximately 93% are seen a single time; 3.5% to 4% belongs to the top ten. Details on this clone: Its antigen is as yet unknown.

Germline CDR1 is SGHDT and CDR2 is YYEEEE. The V end was cut by 5 bases, the J end by 7 bases, with 19 bases between. This CDR3 is 15 amino acids long. The source material was PBMCs. The V gene is TRBV5-6, the J gene TRBJ2-1; tentatively, D is TRBD2 (6 bases). The TCR originated in a woman in her twenties or thirties in good health and CMV-seronegative. The CDR3 protein is CASRPGGVNRNEQFF. The CDR3, as DNA: TGTGCCAGCAGGCCCGGGGGAGTAAACAGGAATGAGCAGTTCTTC.